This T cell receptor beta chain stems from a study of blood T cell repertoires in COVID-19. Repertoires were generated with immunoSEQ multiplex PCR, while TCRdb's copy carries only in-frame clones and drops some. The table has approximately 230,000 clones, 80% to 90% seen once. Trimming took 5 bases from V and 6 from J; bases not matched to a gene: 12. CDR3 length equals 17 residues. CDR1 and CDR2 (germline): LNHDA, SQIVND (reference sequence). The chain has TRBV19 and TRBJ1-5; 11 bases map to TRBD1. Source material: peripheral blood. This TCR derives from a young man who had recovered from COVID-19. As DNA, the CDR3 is TGTGCCAGTAGTTTTCGAGAGGACAGGGGGCCAATTCAGCCCCAGCATTTT. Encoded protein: CASSFREDRGPIQPQHF.